The present TCR beta chain was sequenced within a study of blood T cells in healthy people across ages. Study-wide results and caveats: Investigators viewed diversity estimates from one million T cells as underestimates, the study reported.

With a J-beta primer mix and a sample-barcoded 5' primer, a second PCR ran about 7 to 12 cycles. Via MiXCR, TCRdb re-called the 5' RACE reads, giving one row per CDR3 protein. There are roughly 700,000 distinct CDR3 sequences in the sample; 25% occur only once, and more than 8.5% lies in the top ten. About this clonotype: The antigen remains undetermined.

The same data also contributed to another study, on T cells of mothers and their children. That paper adds: When the second PCR was run, its M1S primer added sample barcodes and 2-4 random nucleotides. Across the analysis, no persistent microchimeric T cell clones were detected.

The sequence derives from a boy younger than 18 in good health. The sequenced sample was blood.

In DNA form, the CDR3 reads TGTGCCAGCAGCATTACTAGCGGGAGGGCAACAGATACGCAGTATTTT. It is translated as CASSITSGRATDTQYF. The chain carries TRBV13 and TRBJ2-3, with 13 bases lining up with TRBD2. Trimming removed 5 bases from V and 3 bases from J; junction bases left unmatched: 5. The CDR3 consists of 16 residues. The germline V gene has CDR1 PRHDT and CDR2 FYEKMQ (reference sequence).